Listed here are 9 T cell receptor beta chains from one sample, sequenced in a study of blood T cell repertoires in COVID-19. The assay was immunoSEQ multiplex PCR, and TCRdb's table has in-frame clones only and misses some. The sample has under 130,000 clones, around 84% seen once; the top ten hold around 13%. The sequenced material came from peripheral blood. All receptors derive from a human donor in a cohort sampled during active COVID-19.

The chain joins TRBV14 to TRBJ2-1; 9 positions match TRBD2. With V trimmed by 0 bases and J by 2 bases, 8 bases remained unmatched. CDR3 length equals 18 residues. Germline V gene data show CDR1 as SGHDN and CDR2 as FVKESK. The CDR3 loop reads CASSQDGWVAGAYNEQFF. For the CDR3, the DNA is TGTGCCAGCAGCCAAGATGGTTGGGTAGCGGGGGCCTACAATGAGCAGTTCTTC.

V usage is TRBV5-1 and J usage is TRBJ1-1; D is possibly TRBD1 (5 bases). The CDR3 spans 13 residues. From germline, CDR1 is SGHRS and CDR2 YFSETQ. V was pared by 4 bases and J by 0 bases, with 7 bases between. The chain's CDR3 is CASSGHLNTEAFF. As DNA, the CDR3 is TGCGCCAGCAGCGGACACCTGAACACTGAAGCTTTCTTT.

The gene calls are TRBV18 and TRBJ1-5; D is unclear. Trimming left V 2 bases short and J 1 base short, with 21 bases between. Germline CDR1 KGHSH, CDR2 LQKENI. The CDR3 covers 19 residues. The DNA of the CDR3 is TGTGCCAGCTCACCATTAGGCTTTGATGTATCGGGGAGCAATCAGCCCCAGCATTTT. Its translation: CASSPLGFDVSGSNQPQHF.

The rearrangement uses TRBV5-6 and TRBJ1-1, with D unclear. CDR1 and CDR2 from the germline V gene are SGHDT and YYEEEE. The CDR3 consists of 12 residues. Trimming removed 0 bases at V and 3 bases at J, with 3 bases between. CDR3 loop: CASSLVDTEAFF. The CDR3 DNA follows: TGTGCCAGCAGCTTGGTAGACACTGAAGCTTTCTTT.

This clone was recorded once. The genes are TRBV5-6 and TRBJ1-2, with a tentative D call TRBD1 (5 bases). This CDR3 region has 13 residues. CDR1 and CDR2 from the germline V gene are SGHDT and YYEEEE. Trimming removed 1 base from V and 9 bases from J, with 13 bases in between. Written as DNA, the CDR3 is TGTGCCAGCAGCTTGACAGGAGGGCAGCGCTACACCTTC. This codes for CASSLTGGQRYTF.

This clone occurred once. The chain carries TRBV27 and TRBJ1-6; TRBD1 matches at 9 bases. J was trimmed by 7 bases and V by 2 bases; bases with no gene match: 0. CDR3 length: 14 amino acids. The germline V gene encodes CDR1 MNHEY and CDR2 SMNVEV (reference sequence). The CDR3 loop reads CASSLGQGNSPLHF. The CDR3 DNA reads as TGTGCCAGCAGTTTAGGACAGGGGAATTCACCCCTCCACTTT.

V usage is TRBV6-2 or TRBV6-3 and J usage is TRBJ1-4; D might be TRBD1 (5 bases). Germline V lookup: CDR1 MNHEY, CDR2 SVGEGT. The CDR3 runs 15 residues. Between the trimmed V and J ends, which lost 4 bases and 2 bases, there was a span of 11 bases. The CDR3 DNA is TGTGCCAGCAGTTCCAACAAGGGGACTAATGAAAAACTGTTTTTT. It codes for CASSSNKGTNEKLFF.

The rearrangement joins TRBV3-1 (or the pseudogene TRBV3-2) to TRBJ2-5, with 7 bases matching TRBD2. The CDR3 extends over 12 amino acids. Germline V gene data show CDR1 as LGHDT and CDR2 as YNNKEL (reference sequence). The J segment lost 9 bases and the V segment lost 0 bases, leaving 1 base of the junction unmatched. CDR3 DNA sequence: TGTGCCAGCAGCCAAGAGGGAGGGGCCCAGTACTTC. As protein: CASSQEGGAQYF.

The V call is TRBV6-6, the J call TRBJ2-5, with 7 bases that match TRBD1. The CDR3 length is 16 residues. Germline CDR1 reads MNHNY; CDR2 reads SVGAGI (reference sequence). V lost 3 bases and J lost 0; bases outside the gene matches: 7. The CDR3 loop is CASSYLQGKYQETQYF. The CDR3 nucleotides are TGTGCCAGCAGTTATTTACAGGGGAAGTACCAAGAGACCCAGTACTTC.